The 30 T cell receptor beta chains below all came from one sample that was sequenced in a study of immune cell composition in non-small cell lung cancer. Sequenced by immunoSEQ multiplex PCR; TCRdb stores in-frame clones only, minus some. Here the sample spans 13,000 to 15,000 clones, around 75% being singletons. The sequencing input was lung tumor tissue. These receptors came from a human donor with non-small cell lung cancer.

The chain couples TRBV15 to TRBJ2-3; D is possibly TRBD1 (5 bases). Germline V gene sequence: CDR1 LNHNV, CDR2 YYDKDF (reference sequence). This CDR3 comprises 15 residues. Between the trimmed V and J ends, which lost 5 bases and 0 bases, there was a span of 12 bases. CDR3: CATSPLGASTDTQYF. The DNA for the CDR3 is TGTGCCACCAGCCCCCTTGGGGCCAGCACAGATACGCAGTATTTT.

The chain links TRBV11-2 to TRBJ1-2; D may be TRBD1 (5 bases). V shed 1 base and J shed 8 bases, with 11 bases lying between them. Germline CDR1 reads SGHAT; CDR2 reads FQNNGV. This CDR3 spans 13 amino acids. CDR3 sequence reads: CASSLVLGVGYTF. The CDR3 nucleotides are TGTGCCAGCAGCTTAGTCTTAGGGGTAGGCTACACCTTC.

The chain employs TRBV29-1 and TRBJ2-7, with TRBD1 matching 9 bases. CDR1 SQVTM and CDR2 ANQGSEA come from the germline V gene. J was trimmed by 2 bases and V by 1 base; bases with no gene match: 9. This CDR3 has 16 amino acids. This CDR3 reads CSVEVITGGYAYEQYF. CDR3 DNA: TGCAGCGTTGAAGTCATTACAGGGGGCTACGCCTACGAGCAGTACTTC.

In this sample, this clone turned up a few times. The rearrangement uses TRBV6-1 and TRBJ2-7, with D tentatively TRBD1 (6 bases). The CDR3 runs to 14 residues. The V gene's germline CDR1 is MNHNS and CDR2 SASEGT. Trimming pared 5 bases from V and 0 bases from J, leaving 11 bases between. The DNA for the CDR3 is TGTGCCAGCAGTACCGGGACATCCTCCTACGAGCAGTACTTC. Amino acid sequence: CASSTGTSSYEQYF.

The chain uses TRBV15 and TRBJ2-3; 7 bases map to TRBD2. The CDR3 loop spans 15 amino acids. The germline V gene encodes CDR1 LNHNV and CDR2 YYDKDF (reference sequence). The V gene end was trimmed by 1 base and the J gene end by 6 bases; junction bases not matched to a gene: 7. In nucleotides, the CDR3 is TGTGCCACCAGCAGAGGGGGGATACTAGCGGATACGCAGTATTTT. Translation gives CATSRGGILADTQYF.

V and J are TRBV19 and TRBJ1-1, with D possibly TRBD1 on 5 matching bases. V lost 5 bases to trimming and J lost 3 bases, with 13 bases between them. Germline assignment: CDR1 LNHDA and CDR2 SQIVND (reference sequence). The CDR3 contains 14 residues. Here the CDR3 reads CASSPQTVYTEAFF. In nucleotides, the CDR3 is TGTGCCAGTAGTCCCCAGACAGTGTACACTGAAGCTTTCTTT.

The J gene is TRBJ2-3, the V gene TRBV11-1, with 10 positions matching TRBD2. Per germline, CDR1 SGHAT and CDR2 FQDESV (reference sequence). The CDR3 loop spans 15 amino acids. Losses at the gene ends were 4 bases for V and 5 bases for J; bases not matched to a gene: 6. The CDR3 loop reads CASSSRTSGVDTQYF. The CDR3 bases are TGTGCCAGCAGCTCTCGGACTAGCGGAGTAGATACGCAGTATTTT.

CDR3 in DNA: TGTGCCAGCAGAACAGGGGAGACCCAGTACTTC. As protein: CASRTGETQYF. The V and J genes are TRBV7-2 and TRBJ2-5; D possibly corresponds to TRBD1 (6 bases). In germline, CDR1 is SGHTA, CDR2 FQGNSA. This CDR3 is built from 11 residues. V dropped 6 bases and J dropped 5 bases, with 7 bases sitting between them.

A word on this clone: The junction differs from germline at one of its ends, possibly a read error. The rearrangement joins TRBV7-7 to TRBJ2-5, with a tentative D call TRBD1 (5 bases). The CDR3 contains 14 residues. CDR1 is SSHAT, CDR2 FNYEAQ, per germline (reference sequence). CDR3 in amino acids: CASSLSDSRETQYF. The CDR3, as DNA: TGTGCTAGCAGCTTGTCAGACAGTCGGGAGACCCAGTACTTC.

The J gene is TRBJ1-5, the V gene TRBV6-1, with 7 bases that match TRBD1. The CDR3 totals 13 residues. Germline lookup yields CDR1 MNHNS and CDR2 SASEGT. The trim removed 7 bases at V and 4 bases at J, leaving 4 bases unmatched. CDR3: CASNRGENQPQHF. In DNA form, the CDR3 reads TGTGCCAGCAACAGGGGTGAGAATCAGCCCCAGCATTTT.

The J gene is TRBJ2-7, the V gene TRBV9; D perhaps matches TRBD1 (8 bases). From germline, CDR1 is SGDLS and CDR2 YYNGEE. This CDR3 region has 14 residues. Trimming left V 5 bases short and J 4 bases short, with 16 bases between. CDR3 DNA sequence: TGTGCCAGCAGTCCCCGGGGGGACAGGTACGAGCAGTACTTC. Translating it yields CASSPRGDRYEQYF.

V gene TRBV7-3 combines with J gene TRBJ2-3, with TRBD1 matching 7 bases. The CDR3 runs to 15 residues. Germline V gene sequence: CDR1 SGHTA, CDR2 FQGTGA. The V and J ends lost 2 bases and 5 bases, in that order; junction bases with no gene match: 7. CDR3 coding DNA: TGTGCCAGCAGCTTATTTGGGACAGCTGTAGATACGCAGTATTTT. This gives the protein CASSLFGTAVDTQYF.

The rearrangement links TRBV5-6 to TRBJ2-5; D gene unclear. Per germline, CDR1 SGHDT and CDR2 YYEEEE. The ends were cut back, 3 bases at V and 9 bases at J, with 12 bases in the middle. The CDR3 length is 12 residues. The CDR3, as DNA: TGTGCCAGCAGCTCTAGAGGAATGGCCCAGTACTTC. The encoded protein is CASSSRGMAQYF.

The chain carries TRBV9 and TRBJ1-2; possible D gene TRBD1, 5 bases. Per germline, CDR1 SGDLS and CDR2 YYNGEE. The CDR3 extends over 13 amino acids. V was shortened by 0 bases and J by 6 bases, with 9 bases between the two germline ends. The CDR3 bases are TGTGCCAGCAGCGTAGGCCAGGGTGATGGCTACACCTTC. It specifies CASSVGQGDGYTF.

The chain joins TRBV7-2 to TRBJ1-1; D is unclear. In germline, CDR1 is SGHTA, CDR2 FQGNSA. This CDR3 region has 15 residues. The V end was cut by 1 base, the J end by 0 bases, with 9 bases between. CDR3 nucleotide sequence: TGTGCCAGCAGCTTAGGTTCTCACATGAACACTGAAGCTTTCTTT. Translated, it gives CASSLGSHMNTEAFF.

In the case of this clone: Its ends do not fully match the called genes, so a read error is possible. The chain links TRBV7-7 to TRBJ2-5, with D tentatively TRBD2 (5 bases). The germline gives CDR1 SSHAT, CDR2 FNYEAQ (reference sequence). This CDR3 is 18 amino acids long. In DNA form, the CDR3 reads TGTGCTAGCAGCTTAATCGTCAATCCCTCGGGAATTAAGGAGACCCAGTACTTC. Protein product: CASSLIVNPSGIKETQYF.

The chain links TRBV4-2 to TRBJ2-2; 11 nucleotides line up with TRBD2. In germline, CDR1 is LGHNA, CDR2 YNFKEQ. CDR3 length equals 17 residues. With V trimmed by 4 bases and J by 3 bases, 7 bases remained unmatched. The CDR3 is CASSPLLAGDYTGELFF. The CDR3 nucleotides read TGTGCCAGCAGCCCCCTACTAGCGGGGGACTACACCGGGGAGCTGTTTTTT.

The V gene is TRBV27, the J gene TRBJ1-5, with no clear D. Trimming shortened V by 3 bases and J by 6 bases, and 9 bases separated the two germline ends. The CDR3 covers 13 residues. CDR1 is MNHEY and CDR2 is SMNVEV in the germline V gene (reference sequence). The CDR3 sequence is CASSFLTGQPQHF. The CDR3 coding sequence is TGTGCCAGCAGTTTTCTTACGGGTCAGCCCCAGCATTTT.

The chain has TRBV2 and TRBJ2-2; possibly TRBD1 for D (6 bases). V was trimmed by 6 bases and J by 0 bases, leaving 11 bases between them. This CDR3 has 15 residues. Per the germline V gene, CDR1 is SNHLY and CDR2 is FYNNEI. DNA of the CDR3: TGTGCCAGCAGACACAGGGCAACGAACACCGGGGAGCTGTTTTTT. The encoded protein is CASRHRATNTGELFF.

This rearrangement joins TRBV9 to TRBJ2-3; D gene unclear. Germline CDR1 is SGDLS and CDR2 is YYNGEE. The V and J ends lost 0 bases and 6 bases respectively, with 8 bases between them. The CDR3 loop spans 13 amino acids. The CDR3 loop is CASSVVSRDTQYF. Written as DNA, the CDR3 is TGTGCCAGCAGCGTAGTCTCTAGGGATACGCAGTATTTT. The full variable domain, with the rest looked up from reference TRBV9 and TRBJ2-3, is DSGVTQTPKHLITATGQRVTLRCSPRSGDLSVYWYQQSLDQGLQFLIQYYNGEERAKGNILERFSAQQFPDLHSELNLSSLELGDSALYFCASSVVSRDTQYFGPGTRLTVL.

This clone was observed a single time. The chain combines TRBV7-2 with TRBJ1-1; no firm D call. Germline V gives CDR1 SGHTA, CDR2 FQGNSA. V was cut by 1 base and J by 2 bases, with 11 bases left in between. This CDR3 contains 15 residues. The DNA for the CDR3 is TGTGCCAGCAGCTTAGATCGCAGGCCAAACACTGAAGCTTTCTTT. The encoded protein is CASSLDRRPNTEAFF.

The chain recombines TRBV11-2 with TRBJ2-2, with 15 nucleotides matching TRBD2. Losses at the gene ends were 2 bases for V and 4 bases for J; bases not matched to a gene: 5. The CDR3 runs 18 residues. Germline values: CDR1 SGHAT, CDR2 FQNNGV. Here the CDR3 reads CASSLPGLAGGLTGELFF. CDR3 DNA sequence: TGTGCCAGCAGCTTACCGGGACTAGCGGGAGGTCTCACCGGGGAGCTGTTTTTT.

The rearrangement joins TRBV27 to TRBJ2-7, with TRBD1 matching over 10 bases. This CDR3 is 15 amino acids long. From germline, CDR1 is MNHEY and CDR2 SMNVEV (reference sequence). The J segment lost 4 bases and the V segment lost 8 bases, leaving 11 bases of the junction unmatched. CDR3 in amino acids: CASSKSRDRGYEQYF. The DNA of the CDR3 is TGTGCCAGCTCGAAGAGCCGGGACAGGGGTTACGAGCAGTACTTC.

This clone was observed a single time. This sequence joins TRBV19 and TRBJ2-2; D perhaps matches TRBD2 (6 bases). CDR3 size: 13 residues. Per the germline V gene, CDR1 is LNHDA and CDR2 is SQIVND (reference sequence). Trimming took off 5 bases at V and 6 bases at J, with 10 bases between the two ends. CDR3 DNA: TGTGCCAGTAGTGCTAGCGTGCCCGGGGAGCTGTTTTTT. Its protein is CASSASVPGELFF.

This clone was counted a single time. This chain links TRBV18 with TRBJ2-5; TRBD2 is a possible D gene (6 bases). Trimming took 4 bases from V and 1 from J, leaving 10 bases between them. This CDR3 has 14 amino acids. Germline V gives CDR1 KGHSH, CDR2 LQKENI. The CDR3 region is CASSLASVQETQYF. DNA for the CDR3: TGTGCCAGCTCACTCGCTAGCGTCCAAGAGACCCAGTACTTC.

V and J are TRBV7-6 and TRBJ2-2, with D unclear. Germline V gene data show CDR1 as SGHVS and CDR2 as FNYEAQ. The CDR3 runs to 13 residues. V gave up 4 bases and J gave up 1 base, with 4 bases separating them. The CDR3 DNA sequence: TGTGCCAGCAGCTCGAGGAACACCGGGGAGCTGTTTTTT. The encoded protein is CASSSRNTGELFF.

V usage is TRBV18 and J usage is TRBJ2-1, with TRBD2 matching 12 bases. Germline V gene data show CDR1 as KGHSH and CDR2 as LQKENI. The V gene end was trimmed by 6 bases and the J gene end by 5 bases; junction bases not matched to a gene: 5. This CDR3 contains 15 residues. CDR3 in DNA: TGTGCCAGCTCCGACCTAGCGGGAGGGAACAATGAGCAGTTCTTC. Encoded protein: CASSDLAGGNNEQFF.

The chain links TRBV5-4 to TRBJ1-3; tentatively, D is TRBD1 (6 bases). Germline V gives CDR1 SGHNT, CDR2 YYREEE (reference sequence). With 4 bases removed from V and 3 bases from J, the gap between germline ends came to 11 bases. The CDR3 totals 14 residues. The CDR3 nucleotides are TGTGCCAGCAGCGAAACAGGGTATGGAAACACCATATATTTT. It translates to CASSETGYGNTIYF.

The gene calls are TRBV23-1 and TRBJ1-5; 8 nucleotides match TRBD1. TRBV23-1 is placed among ORFs of uncertain function. V lost 8 bases to trimming and J lost 9 bases; unmatched junction nucleotides: 15. There are 15 residues in the CDR3. In nucleotides, the CDR3 is TGCGCCAGCGAACCGACAGGGGCCCCGATACTGCCCCAGCATTTT. Its protein is CASEPTGAPILPQHF.

This clone was counted only a few times. The V and J genes are TRBV4-1 and TRBJ1-6; TRBD1 aligns across 10 bases. The germline gives CDR1 MGHRA, CDR2 YSYEKL. V lost 2 bases and J lost 8; bases outside the gene matches: 6. The CDR3 extends over 16 amino acids. The CDR3 region has the DNA TGCGCCAGCAGCCAACGATGGGACAGGGGCGATTCACCCCTCCACTTT. It codes for CASSQRWDRGDSPLHF.